These 3 T cell receptor beta chains originate from one sample sequenced in a study of blood T cell repertoires in COVID-19. Assay: immunoSEQ multiplex PCR; the TCRdb copy retains only in-frame clones and omits some. The sample has a few hundred thousand clones, around 90% seen once. Sequencing was performed on PBMCs or T cells enriched from blood (not recorded which). These receptors were taken from a woman in her twenties or thirties who had recovered from COVID-19.

This rearrangement joins TRBV6-5 to TRBJ2-7, with TRBD1 matching 9 bases. Germline loops: CDR1 MNHEY, CDR2 SVGAGI. The CDR3 is made up of 15 amino acids. Trimming took 5 bases from V and 9 from J; bases not matched to a gene: 14. The CDR3 is CASSRNTGTGKGQYF. The CDR3, as DNA: TGTGCCAGCAGTCGAAACACCGGGACAGGGAAAGGGCAGTACTTC.

The V and J genes are TRBV5-1 and TRBJ2-3; D call uncertain. The CDR3 contains 15 residues. V lost 3 bases and J 4 bases, leaving 15 bases between the germline ends. Germline CDR1 is SGHRS and CDR2 is YFSETQ. CDR3 DNA: TGCGCCAGCAGCTCCCCCCGCCCCGGAGCAGATACGCAGTATTTT. As protein: CASSSPRPGADTQYF. Together with reference TRBV5-1 and TRBJ2-3, the CDR3 gives the full variable domain: KAGVTQTPRYLIKTRGQQVTLSCSPISGHRSVSWYQQTPGQGLQFLFEYFSETQRNKGNFPGRFSGRQFSNSRSEMNVSTLELGDSALYLCASSSPRPGADTQYFGPGTRLTVL.

The CDR3 spells CASSGRTGDEQYF. CDR3 sequence (DNA): TGTGCCAGCAGCGGGAGGACAGGGGACGAGCAGTACTTC. The chain carries TRBV5-6 and TRBJ2-7, with TRBD1 matching over 9 bases. In germline, CDR1 is SGHDT, CDR2 YYEEEE. The CDR3 is 13 residues long. Trimming took 4 bases from V and 5 from J; bases not matched to a gene: 4.